This is a list of T cell receptor beta chains from one sample in a study of T cells in localized non-small cell lung cancer. The data were produced by immunoSEQ multiplex PCR, yet TCRdb's version contains in-frame clones alone and is incomplete. The data show approximately 770 clones, roughly 18% seen once. This specimen was normal lung tissue next to the tumor, taken before any cancer treatment. The receptors come from a female donor of 60 years or more with stage I lung adenocarcinoma. CDR3s leave out the opening cysteine and the closing phenylalanine or tryptophan. A row's size may be missing; if present it is once, few, many or a size class.

size	V	J	CDR3
NA	TRBV6-8	TRBJ1-1	ASSYSSRSSTEAF
NA	TRBV19	TRBJ2-1	ASSVASGRLGEQF
few	TRBV11-3	TRBJ1-1	ASSLDTRGNTEAF
NA	TRBV11-3	TRBJ2-2	ASSLISGANTGELF
medium-sized	TRBV6-8	TRBJ2-7	ASSAGRGGYEQY
NA	TRBV5-1	TRBJ2-1	ASEPGTSGMDEQF
medium-sized	TRBV11-3	TRBJ2-1	ASSSTSGTYNEQF
large	TRBV11-3	TRBJ2-7	ASSRTSGTRYEQY
NA	TRBV29-1	TRBJ1-1	SVEDGLNTEAF
NA	TRBV18	TRBJ1-5	ASSPGSGEGQPQH
NA	TRBV9	TRBJ2-7	ASSTNRGPYEQY
NA	TRBV6-8	TRBJ2-2	ASSTGGWDTGELF
few	TRBV11-3	TRBJ1-1	ASTGGSHSAEAF
NA	TRBV18	TRBJ1-1	ASSPYAEMNTEAF
NA	TRBV6-1	TRBJ2-1	ASSEASGSYNEQF
large	TRBV6-8	TRBJ1-1	ASRQKGGMNTEAF
few	TRBV6-8	TRBJ2-7	ASTLRRTGVHEQY
few	TRBV12-5	TRBJ2-1	ASGGSWPSSYNEQF
medium-sized	TRBV6-8	TRBJ2-2	ASGYSGTGNTGELF
medium-sized	TRBV11-3	TRBJ2-1	ASSLTSGGYNEQF
once	TRBV14	TRBJ2-3	ASSLNRITQY
NA	TRBV6-8	TRBJ2-1	ASSRDLLYNEQF
NA	TRBV19	TRBJ1-5	ASSISREQPQH
NA	TRBV19	TRBJ2-3	ASSNRPGLAGVPDTQY
few	TRBV6-8	TRBJ1-1	ASSYSKGSEAF
medium-sized	TRBV11-3	TRBJ1-2	ASSETGTGETNYGYT
hyperexpanded	TRBV9	TRBJ1-2	ASSVDPTDGSNYGYT
NA	TRBV30	TRBJ1-3	AWSWAGRVSGNTIY
NA	TRBV6-8	TRBJ1-2	ASSDINYGYT
NA	TRBV11-3	TRBJ1-1	ASSAFSGDTEAF
NA	TRBV5-1	TRBJ2-7	ASSLEGTGTGPYEQY
few	TRBV11-3	TRBJ1-2	ASSWGANPLYGYT
NA	TRBV11-3	TRBJ2-5	ASSLMDLMETQY
few	TRBV28	TRBJ2-5	ASSPRGQGRGQETQY
NA	TRBV6-8	TRBJ2-1	ASRIQTSNIKEQF
NA	TRBV18	TRBJ2-1	ASSKTSGSTNEQF
NA	TRBV30	TRBJ2-1	AWSAVVVAGRSGNEQF
NA	TRBV6-8	TRBJ2-7	ASATLAGVRSYEQY
few	TRBV6-1	TRBJ1-2	ASSEVITGKNYGYT
NA	TRBV9	TRBJ1-1	ASSVGTPTEAF
few	TRBV6-8	TRBJ1-2	ASSPGHTYGYT
NA	TRBV14	TRBJ2-7	ASSQDRQKRY
medium-sized	TRBV7-2	TRBJ1-2	ATSGVTVYGYT
NA	TRBV29-1	TRBJ2-3	SVGQGGDTQY
medium-sized	TRBV11-3	TRBJ1-5	ASSPGGRGSNQPQH
few	TRBV9	TRBJ2-2	ASSGSGTRAISAGELF
NA	TRBV12-5	TRBJ1-1	ASGWQENTEAF
medium-sized	TRBV11-3	TRBJ2-2	ASSPNPIQSTGELF
few	TRBV23-1	TRBJ1-2	ASSQEIRQGSGYGYT
NA	TRBV11-3	TRBJ2-2	ASSLWGQRLTGELF
few	TRBV30	TRBJ1-5	AWRESGGGQPQH
NA	TRBV29-1	TRBJ2-1	SAGRGGHEQF
NA	TRBV11-3	TRBJ1-3	ASSPSWGSPGNTIY
NA	TRBV14	TRBJ2-1	ASSHLHGLANNEQF